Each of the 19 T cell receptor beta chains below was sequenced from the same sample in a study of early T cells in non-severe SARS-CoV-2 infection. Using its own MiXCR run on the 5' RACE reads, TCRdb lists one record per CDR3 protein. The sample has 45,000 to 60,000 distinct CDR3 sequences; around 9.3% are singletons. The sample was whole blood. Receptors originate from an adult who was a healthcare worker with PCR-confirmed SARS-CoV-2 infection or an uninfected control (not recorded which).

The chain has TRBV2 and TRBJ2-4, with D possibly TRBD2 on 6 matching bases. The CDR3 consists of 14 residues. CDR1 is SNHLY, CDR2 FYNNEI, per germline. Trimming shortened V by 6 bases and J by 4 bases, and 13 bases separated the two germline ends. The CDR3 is CASSPGTFKNIQYF. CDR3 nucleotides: TGTGCCAGCAGCCCCGGGACTTTTAAAAACATTCAGTACTTC.

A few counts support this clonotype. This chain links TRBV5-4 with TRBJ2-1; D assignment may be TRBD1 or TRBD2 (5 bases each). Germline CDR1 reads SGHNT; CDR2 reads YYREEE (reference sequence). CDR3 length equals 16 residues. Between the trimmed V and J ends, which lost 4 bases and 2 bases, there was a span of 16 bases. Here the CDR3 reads CASSTRQPETYNEQFF. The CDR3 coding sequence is TGTGCCAGCAGCACTAGACAGCCTGAAACCTACAATGAGCAGTTCTTC. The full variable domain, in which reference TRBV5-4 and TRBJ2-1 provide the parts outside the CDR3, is ETGVTQSPTHLIKTRGQQVTLRCSSQSGHNTVSWYQQALGQGPQFIFQYYREEENGRGNFPPRFSGLQFPNYSSELNVNALELDDSALYLCASSTRQPETYNEQFFGPGTRLTVL.

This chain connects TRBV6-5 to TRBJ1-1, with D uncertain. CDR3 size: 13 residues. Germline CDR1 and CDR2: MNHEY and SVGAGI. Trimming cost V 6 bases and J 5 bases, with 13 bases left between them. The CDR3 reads CASRQREGTEAFF. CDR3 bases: TGTGCCAGCAGACAAAGGGAGGGAACTGAAGCTTTCTTT.

Here the CDR3 reads CASSLTRNTEAFF. CDR3 bases: TGTGCCAGCTCACTGACAAGGAACACTGAAGCTTTCTTT. The V and J genes are TRBV18 and TRBJ1-1; D gene unclear. Trimming left V 4 bases short and J 1 base short, with 7 bases between. CDR1 and CDR2 from the germline V gene are KGHSH and LQKENI. This CDR3 comprises 13 residues.

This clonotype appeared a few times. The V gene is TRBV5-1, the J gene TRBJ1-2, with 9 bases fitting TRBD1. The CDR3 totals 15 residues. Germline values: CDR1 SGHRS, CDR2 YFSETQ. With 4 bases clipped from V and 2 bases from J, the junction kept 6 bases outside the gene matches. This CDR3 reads CASSPKGTGNYGYTF. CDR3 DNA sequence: TGCGCCAGCAGCCCAAAAGGGACAGGGAACTATGGCTACACCTTC. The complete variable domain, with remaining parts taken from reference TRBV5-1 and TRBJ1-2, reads KAGVTQTPRYLIKTRGQQVTLSCSPISGHRSVSWYQQTPGQGLQFLFEYFSETQRNKGNFPGRFSGRQFSNSRSEMNVSTLELGDSALYLCASSPKGTGNYGYTFGSGTRLTVV.

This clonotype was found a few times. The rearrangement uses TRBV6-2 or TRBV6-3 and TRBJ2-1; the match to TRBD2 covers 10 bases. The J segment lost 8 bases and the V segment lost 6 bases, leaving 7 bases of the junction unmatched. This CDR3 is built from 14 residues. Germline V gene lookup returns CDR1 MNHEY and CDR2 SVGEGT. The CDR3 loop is CASRLAGRLDEQFF. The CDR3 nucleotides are TGTGCCAGCAGACTAGCGGGGAGATTGGATGAGCAGTTCTTC.

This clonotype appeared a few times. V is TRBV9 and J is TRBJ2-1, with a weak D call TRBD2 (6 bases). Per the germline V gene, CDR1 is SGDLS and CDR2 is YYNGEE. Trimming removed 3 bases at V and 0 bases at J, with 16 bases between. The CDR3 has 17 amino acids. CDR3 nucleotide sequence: TGTGCCAGCAGCGGTTCCTCTCGGGGGAGCTCCTACAATGAGCAGTTCTTC. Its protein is CASSGSSRGSSYNEQFF.

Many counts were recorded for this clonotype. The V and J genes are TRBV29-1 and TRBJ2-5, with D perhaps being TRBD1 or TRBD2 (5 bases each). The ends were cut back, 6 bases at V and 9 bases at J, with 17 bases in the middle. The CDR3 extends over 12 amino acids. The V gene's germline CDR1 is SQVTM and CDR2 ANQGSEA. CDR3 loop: CSVRDGPEAQYF. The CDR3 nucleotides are TGCAGCGTCCGGGACGGGCCGGAGGCCCAGTACTTC.

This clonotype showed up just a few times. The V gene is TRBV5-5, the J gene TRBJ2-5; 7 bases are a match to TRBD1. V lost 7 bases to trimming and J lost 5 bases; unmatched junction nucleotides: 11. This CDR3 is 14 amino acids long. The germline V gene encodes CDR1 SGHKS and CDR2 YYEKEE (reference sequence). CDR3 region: CASDSGQAGETQYF. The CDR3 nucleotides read TGTGCCAGCGATTCCGGACAGGCCGGGGAGACCCAGTACTTC.

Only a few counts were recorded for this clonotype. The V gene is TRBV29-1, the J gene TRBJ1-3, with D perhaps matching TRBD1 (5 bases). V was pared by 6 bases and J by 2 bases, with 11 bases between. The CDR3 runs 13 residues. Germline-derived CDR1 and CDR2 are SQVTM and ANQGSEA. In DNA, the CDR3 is TGCAGCGTCCTACAGGTCGCTGGAAACACCATATATTTT. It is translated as CSVLQVAGNTIYF.

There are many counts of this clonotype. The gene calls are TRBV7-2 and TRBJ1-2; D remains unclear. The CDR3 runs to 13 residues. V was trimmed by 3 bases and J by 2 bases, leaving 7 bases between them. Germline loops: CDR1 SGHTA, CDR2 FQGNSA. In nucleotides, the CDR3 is TGTGCCAGCAGCTTTGGAAGAAACTATGGCTACACCTTC. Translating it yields CASSFGRNYGYTF.

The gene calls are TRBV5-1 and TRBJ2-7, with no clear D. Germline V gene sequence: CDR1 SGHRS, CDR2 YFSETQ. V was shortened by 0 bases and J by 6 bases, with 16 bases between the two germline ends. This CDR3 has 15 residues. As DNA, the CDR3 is TGCGCCAGCAGCTTGGGAGGCCGCAACGGTCTCGAGCAGTACTTC. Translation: CASSLGGRNGLEQYF.

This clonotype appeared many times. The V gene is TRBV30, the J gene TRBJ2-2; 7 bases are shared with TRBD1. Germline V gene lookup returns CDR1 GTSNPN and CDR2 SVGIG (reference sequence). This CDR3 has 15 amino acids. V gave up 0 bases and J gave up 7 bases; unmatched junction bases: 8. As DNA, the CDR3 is TGTGCCTGGAGTGTGAGTCAGGGGGATGGCGGGGAGCTGTTTTTT. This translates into CAWSVSQGDGGELFF.

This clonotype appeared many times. The CDR3 protein is CSGTVNTEAFF. CDR3 sequence (DNA): TGCAGCGGGACAGTGAACACTGAAGCTTTCTTT. The chain carries TRBV29-1 and TRBJ1-1, with TRBD1 as a possible D gene (6 bases). V was pared by 7 bases and J by 0 bases, with 6 bases between. This CDR3 has 11 residues. Germline CDR1 and CDR2: SQVTM and ANQGSEA. Full variable domain (rest looked up from reference TRBV29-1 and TRBJ1-1): SAVISQKPSRDICQRGTSLTIQCQVDSQVTMMFWYRQQPGQSLTLIATANQGSEATYESGFVIDKFPISRPNLTFSTLTVSNMSPEDSSIYLCSGTVNTEAFFGQGTRLTVV.

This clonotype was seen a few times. This CDR3 is CASSLLGEKLFF. The CDR3, as DNA: TGTGCCAGCAGCTTATTGGGAGAAAAACTGTTTTTT. This rearrangement joins TRBV11-2 to TRBJ1-4; D unresolved. Germline values: CDR1 SGHAT, CDR2 FQNNGV. This CDR3 has 12 residues. V lost 2 bases and J 8 bases, leaving 6 bases between the germline ends.

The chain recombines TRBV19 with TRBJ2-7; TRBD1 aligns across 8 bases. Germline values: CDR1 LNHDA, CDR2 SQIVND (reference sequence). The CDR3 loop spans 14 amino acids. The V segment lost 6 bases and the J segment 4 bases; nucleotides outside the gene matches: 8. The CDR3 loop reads CASSMAGGRYEQYF. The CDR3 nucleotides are TGTGCCAGTAGCATGGCAGGGGGCCGGTACGAGCAGTACTTC.

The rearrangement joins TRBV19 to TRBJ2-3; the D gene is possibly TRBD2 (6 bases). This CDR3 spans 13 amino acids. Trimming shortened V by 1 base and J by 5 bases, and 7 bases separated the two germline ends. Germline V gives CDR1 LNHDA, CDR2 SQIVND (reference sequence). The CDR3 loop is CASSIGAGDTQYF. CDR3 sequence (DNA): TGTGCCAGTAGTATAGGAGCGGGAGATACGCAGTATTTT.

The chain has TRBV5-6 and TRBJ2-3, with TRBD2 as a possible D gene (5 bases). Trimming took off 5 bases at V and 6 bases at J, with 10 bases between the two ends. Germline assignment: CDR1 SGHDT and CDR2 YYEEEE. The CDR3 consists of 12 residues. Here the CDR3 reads CASSLIADTQYF. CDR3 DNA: TGTGCCAGCAGTCTAATAGCGGATACGCAGTATTTT.

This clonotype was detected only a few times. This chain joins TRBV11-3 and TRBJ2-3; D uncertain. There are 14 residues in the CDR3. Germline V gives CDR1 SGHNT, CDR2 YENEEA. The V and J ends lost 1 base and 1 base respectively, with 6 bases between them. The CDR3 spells CASSLGAGTDTQYF. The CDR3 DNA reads TGTGCCAGCAGCTTAGGGGCGGGCACAGATACGCAGTATTTT.